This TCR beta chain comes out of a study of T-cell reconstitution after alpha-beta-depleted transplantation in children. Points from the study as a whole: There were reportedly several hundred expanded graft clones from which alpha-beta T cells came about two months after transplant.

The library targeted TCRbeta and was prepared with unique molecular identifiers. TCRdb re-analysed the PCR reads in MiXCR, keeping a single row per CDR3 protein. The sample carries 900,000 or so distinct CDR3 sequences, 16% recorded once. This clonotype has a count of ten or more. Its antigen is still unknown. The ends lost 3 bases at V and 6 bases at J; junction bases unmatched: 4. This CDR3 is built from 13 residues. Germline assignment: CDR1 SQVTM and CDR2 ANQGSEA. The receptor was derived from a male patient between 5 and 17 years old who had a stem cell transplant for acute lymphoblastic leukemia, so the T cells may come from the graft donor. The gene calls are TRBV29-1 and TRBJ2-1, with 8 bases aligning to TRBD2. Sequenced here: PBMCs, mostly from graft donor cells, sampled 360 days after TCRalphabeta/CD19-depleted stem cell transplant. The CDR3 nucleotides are TGCAGCGTTGACAGCGGGAGTGTCAATGAGCAGTTCTTC. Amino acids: CSVDSGSVNEQFF.